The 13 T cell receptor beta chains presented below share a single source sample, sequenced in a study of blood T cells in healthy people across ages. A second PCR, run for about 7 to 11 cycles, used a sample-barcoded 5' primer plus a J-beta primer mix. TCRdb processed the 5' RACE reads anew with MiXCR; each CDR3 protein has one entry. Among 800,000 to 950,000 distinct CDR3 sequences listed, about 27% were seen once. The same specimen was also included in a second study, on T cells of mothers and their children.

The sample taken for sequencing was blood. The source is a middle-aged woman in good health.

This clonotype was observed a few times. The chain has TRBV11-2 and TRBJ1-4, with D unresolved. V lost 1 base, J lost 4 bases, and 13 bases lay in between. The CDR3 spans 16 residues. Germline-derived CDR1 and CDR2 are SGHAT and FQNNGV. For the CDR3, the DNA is TGTGCCAGCAGCTTAGGCGCGACACATAGTAATGAAAAACTGTTTTTT. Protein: CASSLGATHSNEKLFF.

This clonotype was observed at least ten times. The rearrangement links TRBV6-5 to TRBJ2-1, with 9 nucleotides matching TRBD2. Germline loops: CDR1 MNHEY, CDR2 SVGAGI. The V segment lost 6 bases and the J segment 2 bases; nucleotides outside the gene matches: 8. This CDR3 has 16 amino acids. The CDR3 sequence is CASSRDSGGAYNEQFF. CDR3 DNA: TGTGCCAGCAGCCGGGATAGCGGGGGAGCCTACAATGAGCAGTTCTTC.

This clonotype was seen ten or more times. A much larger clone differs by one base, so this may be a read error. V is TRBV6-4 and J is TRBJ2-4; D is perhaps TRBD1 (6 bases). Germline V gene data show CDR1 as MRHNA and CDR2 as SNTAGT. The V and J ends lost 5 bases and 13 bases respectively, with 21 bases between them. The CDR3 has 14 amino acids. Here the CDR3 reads CASSPTGTYNEQYF. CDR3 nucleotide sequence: TGTGCCAGCAGTCCAACAGGGACCTACAATGAGCAGTACTTC.

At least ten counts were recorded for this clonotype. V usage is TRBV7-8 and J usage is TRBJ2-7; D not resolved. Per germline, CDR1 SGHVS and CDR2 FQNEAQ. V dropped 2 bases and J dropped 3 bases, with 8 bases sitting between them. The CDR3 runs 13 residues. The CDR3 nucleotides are TGTGCCAGCAGCTTAACCCCCTACTACGAGCAGTACTTC. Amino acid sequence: CASSLTPYYEQYF.

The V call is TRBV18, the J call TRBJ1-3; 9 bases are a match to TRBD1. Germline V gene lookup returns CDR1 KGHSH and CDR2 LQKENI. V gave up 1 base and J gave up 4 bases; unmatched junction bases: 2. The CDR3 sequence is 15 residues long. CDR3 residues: CASSPRTGVGNTIYF. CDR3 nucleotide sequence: TGTGCCAGCTCACCACGGACAGGGGTCGGAAACACCATATATTTT.

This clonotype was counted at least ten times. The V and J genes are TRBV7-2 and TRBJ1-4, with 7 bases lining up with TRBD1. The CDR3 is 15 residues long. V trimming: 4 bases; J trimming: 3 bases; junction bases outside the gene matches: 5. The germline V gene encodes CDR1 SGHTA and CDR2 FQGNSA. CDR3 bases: TGTGCCAGCAGCTCTCAGACAGGGCCTAATGAAAAACTGTTTTTT. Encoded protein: CASSSQTGPNEKLFF.

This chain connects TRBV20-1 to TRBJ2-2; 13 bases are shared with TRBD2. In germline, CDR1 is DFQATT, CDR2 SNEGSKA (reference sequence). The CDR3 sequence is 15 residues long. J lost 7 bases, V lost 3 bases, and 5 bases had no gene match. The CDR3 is CSARPGLAGNGELFF. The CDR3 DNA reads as TGCAGTGCTAGGCCGGGACTAGCGGGAAACGGGGAGCTGTTTTTT.

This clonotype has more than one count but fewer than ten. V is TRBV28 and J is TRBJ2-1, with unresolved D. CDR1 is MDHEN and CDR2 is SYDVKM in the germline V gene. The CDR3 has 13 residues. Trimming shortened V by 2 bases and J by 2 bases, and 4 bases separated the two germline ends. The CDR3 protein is CASSLLPYNEQFF. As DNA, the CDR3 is TGTGCCAGCAGTTTACTCCCCTACAATGAGCAGTTCTTC.

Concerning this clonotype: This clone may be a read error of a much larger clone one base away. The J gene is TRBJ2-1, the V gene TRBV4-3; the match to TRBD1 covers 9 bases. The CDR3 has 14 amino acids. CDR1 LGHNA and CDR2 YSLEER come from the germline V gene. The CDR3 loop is CASSQVGTGNGQFF. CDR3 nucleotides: TGCGCCAGCAGCCAAGTTGGGACAGGGAATGGGCAGTTCTTC.

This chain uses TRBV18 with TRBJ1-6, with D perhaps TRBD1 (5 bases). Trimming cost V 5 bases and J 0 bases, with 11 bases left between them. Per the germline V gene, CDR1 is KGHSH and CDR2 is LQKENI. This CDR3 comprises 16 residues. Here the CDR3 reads CASSSTASSYNSPLHF. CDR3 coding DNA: TGTGCCAGCTCATCGACAGCGAGCTCCTATAATTCACCCCTCCACTTT. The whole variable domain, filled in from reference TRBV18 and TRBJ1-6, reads NAGVMQNPRHLVRRRGQEARLRCSPMKGHSHVYWYRQLPEEGLKFMVYLQKENIIDESGMPKERFSAEFPKEGPSILRIQQVVRGDSAAYFCASSSTASSYNSPLHFGNGTRLTVT.

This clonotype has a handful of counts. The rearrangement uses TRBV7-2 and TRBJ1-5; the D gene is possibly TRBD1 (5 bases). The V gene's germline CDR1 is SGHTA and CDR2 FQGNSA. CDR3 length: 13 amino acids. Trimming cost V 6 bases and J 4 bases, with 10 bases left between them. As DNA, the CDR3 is TGTGCCAGCAGAAGACAGCCAAATCAGCCCCAGCATTTT. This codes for CASRRQPNQPQHF.

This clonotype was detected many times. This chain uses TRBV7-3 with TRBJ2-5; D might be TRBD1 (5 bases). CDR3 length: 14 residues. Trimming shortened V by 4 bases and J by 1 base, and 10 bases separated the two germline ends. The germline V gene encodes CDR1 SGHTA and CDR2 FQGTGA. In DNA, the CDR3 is TGTGCCAGCAGCTCTCAGGGTGGCCAAGAGACCCAGTACTTC. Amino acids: CASSSQGGQETQYF.

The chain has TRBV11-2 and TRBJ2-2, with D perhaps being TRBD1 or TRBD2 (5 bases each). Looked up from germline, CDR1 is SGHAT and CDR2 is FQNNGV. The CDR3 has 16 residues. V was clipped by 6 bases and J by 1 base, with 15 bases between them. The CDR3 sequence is CASRLDRTRNTGELFF. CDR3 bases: TGTGCCAGCAGACTAGACAGAACGAGGAACACCGGGGAGCTGTTTTTT.